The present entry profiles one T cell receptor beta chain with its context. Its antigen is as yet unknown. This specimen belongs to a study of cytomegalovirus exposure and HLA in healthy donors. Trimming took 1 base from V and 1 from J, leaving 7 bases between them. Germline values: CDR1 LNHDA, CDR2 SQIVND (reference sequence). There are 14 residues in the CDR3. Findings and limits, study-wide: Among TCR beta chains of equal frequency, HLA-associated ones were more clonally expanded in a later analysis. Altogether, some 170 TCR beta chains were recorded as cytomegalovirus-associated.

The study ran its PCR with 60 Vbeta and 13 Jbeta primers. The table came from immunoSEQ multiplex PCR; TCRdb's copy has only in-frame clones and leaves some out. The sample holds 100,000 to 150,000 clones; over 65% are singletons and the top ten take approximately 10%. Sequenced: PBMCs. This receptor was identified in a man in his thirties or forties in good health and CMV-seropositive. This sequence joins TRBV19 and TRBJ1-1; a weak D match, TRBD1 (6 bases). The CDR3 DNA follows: TGTGCCAGTAGTATAGGAGGGGGGAACACTGAAGCTTTCTTT. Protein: CASSIGGGNTEAFF.